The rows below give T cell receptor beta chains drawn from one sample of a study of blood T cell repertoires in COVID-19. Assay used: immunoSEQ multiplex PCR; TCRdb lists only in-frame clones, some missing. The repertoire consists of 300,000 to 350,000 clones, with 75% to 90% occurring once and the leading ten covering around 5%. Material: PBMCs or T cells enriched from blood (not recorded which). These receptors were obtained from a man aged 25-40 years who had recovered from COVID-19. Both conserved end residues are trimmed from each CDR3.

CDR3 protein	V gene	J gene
ASSLEGQGPSYEQY	TRBV5-1	TRBJ2-7
ASSVSPTGLSGNTIY	TRBV5-1	TRBJ1-3
ASSQNYGYT	TRBV3-1/TRBV3-2	TRBJ1-2
ASSRDINAQVTDTQY	TRBV2	TRBJ2-3
ASRRTGDLEQF	TRBV6-4	TRBJ2-1
ASSGGDNYNEQF	TRBV7-9	TRBJ2-1
AWSPGLTYEQY	TRBV30	TRBJ2-7
ASSLTGRGNQPQH	TRBV27	TRBJ1-5
ASSLGGHNEQF	TRBV7-9	TRBJ2-1
AKQRGGPGELF	TRBV2	TRBJ2-2
ASSLVTSGGTYEQY	TRBV7-8	TRBJ2-7
ASGTESYGYT	TRBV5-1	TRBJ1-2
ASSSIQGQNTEAF	TRBV11-2	TRBJ1-1
ASSQQTDMNTEAF	TRBV4-2	TRBJ1-1
ATSGQGSNQPQH	TRBV24-1	TRBJ1-5
ASRAFTSGGQETQY	TRBV27	TRBJ2-5
ASSVVSGEHNEQF	TRBV9	TRBJ2-1
ASGLTVNTEAF	TRBV12-3/TRBV12-4	TRBJ1-1
SARVSSEAF	TRBV20-1	TRBJ1-1
ASSPRLADIQY	TRBV5-4	TRBJ2-4
ASSQGTGDQETQY	TRBV3-1/TRBV3-2	TRBJ2-5
ASSRTGLNTEAF	TRBV6-5	TRBJ1-1
ASSDGGVRNEQF	TRBV7-2	TRBJ2-1
ASSLIHAPGFDSPLH	TRBV7-8	TRBJ1-6
ASSSTSTGGAF	TRBV5-6	TRBJ1-1
ASSSPGTGDYEQY	TRBV27	TRBJ2-7
ASSQEGQGFNEQY	TRBV14	TRBJ2-7
ATARRGGNYGYT	TRBV19	TRBJ1-2
SAYYSEQF	TRBV20-1	TRBJ2-1
ASSPQVNNEQF	TRBV5-1	TRBJ2-1
ASTMGDRGTDTQY	TRBV19	TRBJ2-3
ASRPQEISGELF	TRBV10-1	TRBJ2-2
ASKLAGGSDEQF	TRBV27	TRBJ2-1
ASRNGQAFTDTQY	TRBV10-2	TRBJ2-3
ARLVPRTGNSPLH	TRBV27	TRBJ1-6
ASSPLGGLQTILQLGNEKLF	TRBV7-6	TRBJ1-4
ASSVSGGGAYEQY	TRBV13	TRBJ2-7
ASRELAGVRDNQY	TRBV2	TRBJ2-5
ASSTPFTYEQY	TRBV19	TRBJ2-7
ASSTSGGAWGRETQY	TRBV28	TRBJ2-5
ASSPQGASNEKLF	TRBV5-1	TRBJ1-4
ASSQASSNTGELF	TRBV28	TRBJ2-2
ATSRDSGSYEQY	TRBV15	NA
ASSATGSPSTDTQY	TRBV7-9	TRBJ2-3
ASSPLAANNEQF	TRBV6-6	TRBJ2-1
ATSRDPSEQY	TRBV15	TRBJ2-7
ASSSGQAYNEQF	TRBV6-5	TRBJ2-1
ASSQHSGEGTGELF	TRBV4-2	TRBJ2-2
ASSFLDSSYEQY	TRBV27	TRBJ2-7
ASIGASHYQETQY	TRBV28	TRBJ2-5
ASSLSTAGANVLT	TRBV28	TRBJ2-6
ASSPRTGGETQY	TRBV13	TRBJ2-5
ASSADRSAYNEQF	TRBV2	TRBJ2-1
ASSLGGHSTDTQY	TRBV2	TRBJ2-3
ASSKVGGNTEAF	TRBV21-1	TRBJ1-1
ASSSGTPAAINYGYT	TRBV18	TRBJ1-2
ASSLEGQSPLH	TRBV7-9	TRBJ1-6
ASRTGGALAAF	TRBV28	TRBJ1-1
ARKLNGGAYNEQF	TRBV2	TRBJ2-1